This T cell receptor beta chain derives from a study of blood T cell repertoires in COVID-19. Across the whole study: In each case, the material was cDNA or gDNA derived from T cells, B-cell-depleted T cells, or PBMCs.

This clone was observed a handful of times. Deletions cut 2 bases from V and 0 bases from J, with 9 bases between. This CDR3 has 15 residues. Germline V CDR1 and CDR2: SGHDT, YYEEEE. Clones were sequenced by immunoSEQ multiplex PCR, and TCRdb holds only the in-frame ones, with some missing. This table has roughly 180,000 clones, around 77% appearing once. The chain carries TRBV5-6 and TRBJ2-1; D gene unclear. Sequenced material: peripheral blood. The source of this sequence is a man aged 55-75 years with active or convalescent COVID-19. The CDR3 loop reads CASSFDRSSYNEQFF. The CDR3 region has the DNA TGTGCCAGCAGCTTCGATCGGAGCTCCTACAATGAGCAGTTCTTC.